The 7 T cell receptor beta chains presented below share a single source sample, sequenced in a study of OX40 agonist ivuxolimab in advanced cancers. Generated by immunoSEQ multiplex PCR, the TCRdb table keeps only in-frame clones and is missing some. The sample lists about 77,000 clones, over 85% seen once, with approximately 2.4% in the top ten. The sequences come from CD4+ or CD8+ T cells sorted from blood, collected in a trial of the OX40 agonist ivuxolimab. The receptors shown here come from an adult with an advanced solid tumor such as melanoma, head and neck, liver or kidney cancer.

This clone has only a few counts. The genes are TRBV14 and TRBJ2-1, with unresolved D. V shed 0 bases and J shed 4 bases, with 16 bases lying between them. Germline V gives CDR1 SGHDN, CDR2 FVKESK. CDR3 length equals 17 residues. CDR3 loop: CASSQDQTVGIYNEQFF. The DNA for the CDR3 is TGTGCCAGCAGCCAAGATCAAACAGTGGGGATTTACAATGAGCAGTTCTTC. The whole variable domain, filled in from reference TRBV14 and TRBJ2-1, reads EAGVTQFPSHSVIEKGQTVTLRCDPISGHDNLYWYRRVMGKEIKFLLHFVKESKQDESGMPNNRFLAERTGGTYSTLKVQPAELEDSGVYFCASSQDQTVGIYNEQFFGPGTRLTVL.

The rearrangement uses TRBV9 and TRBJ2-1; the D gene is possibly TRBD1 (6 bases). The CDR3 is made up of 14 amino acids. CDR1 is SGDLS and CDR2 is YYNGEE in the germline V gene. V shed 3 bases and J shed 4 bases, with 11 bases lying between them. CDR3 protein: CASSEGDNYNEQFF. DNA for the CDR3: TGTGCCAGCAGCGAGGGGGACAATTACAATGAGCAGTTCTTC.

This clone was recorded once. The chain couples TRBV4-1 to TRBJ1-2; no definite D call. There are 16 residues in the CDR3. In germline, CDR1 is MGHRA, CDR2 YSYEKL. Between the trimmed V and J ends, which lost 0 bases and 2 bases, there was a span of 13 bases. The CDR3 coding sequence is TGCGCCAGCAGCCAAGATCGGTTTTACCTAAACTATGGCTACACCTTC. It specifies CASSQDRFYLNYGYTF.

In nucleotides, the CDR3 is TGTGCCACCAGCAGAACCACTAGCGGGAGTAGAGATACGCAGTATTTT. It translates to CATSRTTSGSRDTQYF. The chain employs TRBV15 and TRBJ2-3, with 11 bases identical to TRBD2. V lost 2 bases, J lost 5 bases, and 6 bases stayed unmatched. Germline lookup yields CDR1 LNHNV and CDR2 YYDKDF (reference sequence). This CDR3 comprises 16 residues.

CDR3 protein: CASSEPVGLAGHNEQFF. The DNA of the CDR3 is TGTGCCAGCAGTGAACCGGTAGGACTAGCGGGCCACAATGAGCAGTTCTTC. The chain joins TRBV6-1 to TRBJ2-1; 11 nucleotides line up with TRBD2. CDR1 is MNHNS and CDR2 is SASEGT in the germline V gene. The V and J ends lost 2 bases and 5 bases, in that order; junction bases with no gene match: 8. The CDR3 has 17 amino acids.

The genes are TRBV7-2 and TRBJ2-5, with 9 nucleotides matching TRBD1. The V segment lost 4 bases and the J segment 5 bases; nucleotides outside the gene matches: 8. The CDR3 loop spans 15 amino acids. Germline values: CDR1 SGHTA, CDR2 FQGNSA. The CDR3 spells CASSSVDRGWETQYF. In DNA form, the CDR3 reads TGTGCCAGCAGCTCCGTGGACAGGGGTTGGGAGACCCAGTACTTC. The complete variable domain, with remaining parts taken from reference TRBV7-2 and TRBJ2-5, reads GAGVSQSPSNKVTEKGKDVELRCDPISGHTALYWYRQSLGQGLEFLIYFQGNSAPDKSGLPSDRFSAERTGGSVSTLTIQRTQQEDSAVYLCASSSVDRGWETQYFGPGTRLLVL.

J is TRBJ2-1 and V is TRBV10-2; possibly TRBD2 for D (6 bases). Looked up from germline, CDR1 is WSHSY and CDR2 is SAAADI. The germline V and J ends were trimmed by 6 bases and 2 bases, with 14 bases remaining between them. The CDR3 is made up of 15 amino acids. The CDR3 DNA is TGCGCCAGCAGCAAGCGGGTGCTGACCTACAATGAGCAGTTCTTC. Residues: CASSKRVLTYNEQFF.